The source of this TCR beta chain is a study of cytomegalovirus exposure and HLA in healthy donors. Across the study: In a previous analysis, 95 million to 130 million unique TCR beta sequences were found from roughly 200 million T cells.

It was with 60 Vbeta and 13 Jbeta primers that the PCR ran. Repertoires were generated with immunoSEQ multiplex PCR, while TCRdb's copy carries only in-frame clones and drops some. This sample has a few hundred thousand clones, with 70% to 90% found just once. The V gene's germline CDR1 is ENHRY and CDR2 SYGVKD. The CDR3 extends over 13 amino acids. Trimming left V 11 bases short and J 0 bases short, with 11 bases between. Study observations and caveats: Reports showed the classifier diagnosing cytomegalovirus status with high specificity and sensitivity. Looking again later, the authors saw that most CMV-associated TCR beta chains seemed HLA-restricted. Researchers had no immune exposure information except CMV serostatus available.

With respect to this clone: What it recognizes is unknown.

The rearrangement links TRBV10-3 to TRBJ1-3; D not certain. The sequence derives from a woman aged 18-29 years in good health and CMV-seronegative. Sequenced sample: PBMCs. The CDR3 DNA reads TGTGCCGTAGGTTACAGCTCTGGAAACACCATATATTTT. Translating gives CAVGYSSGNTIYF.